Presented here are 9 T cell receptor beta chains from one specimen sequenced in a study of T cell changes during pregnancy in multiple sclerosis. Clones were sequenced by immunoSEQ multiplex PCR, and TCRdb holds only the in-frame ones, with some missing. The sample consists of approximately 66,000 clones, 85% to 95% of them appearing once. The material was peripheral blood, obtained in the third trimester of pregnancy. These receptors all come from a female donor in good health, enrolled as a control in a pregnancy study.

This clone was detected once. The rearrangement uses TRBV28 and TRBJ1-1, with 8 bases fitting TRBD1. The CDR3 has 16 amino acids. Germline V gene sequence: CDR1 MDHEN, CDR2 SYDVKM. The junction had 10 bases not matched to a gene; V was cut back by 6 bases and J by 1 base. This CDR3 reads CASRGMDRESNTEAFF. Here the CDR3 DNA reads TGTGCCAGCAGGGGAATGGACAGGGAATCGAACACTGAAGCTTTCTTT.

This sequence joins TRBV19 and TRBJ2-6; 8 bases align to TRBD2. The V and J ends lost 6 bases and 2 bases, in that order; junction bases with no gene match: 3. This CDR3 is 15 amino acids long. CDR1 and CDR2 (germline): LNHDA, SQIVND (reference sequence). The CDR3 coding sequence is TGTGCCAGTAGATCGGGGGGGCCTGGGGCCAACGTCCTGACTTTC. Translated, it gives CASRSGGPGANVLTF.

This sequence joins TRBV10-3 and TRBJ2-1; 8 bases are a match to TRBD2. The CDR3 spans 18 residues. With 10 bases clipped from V and 3 bases from J, the junction kept 20 bases outside the gene matches. Germline loops: CDR1 ENHRY, CDR2 SYGVKD. CDR3 DNA: TGTGCCACCAGAGGGAGAGCGGGGGATTATTTGGACTACAATGAGCAGTTCTTC. This translates into CATRGRAGDYLDYNEQFF.

V is TRBV5-1 and J is TRBJ1-2; possibly TRBD1 for D (6 bases). V was shortened by 4 bases and J by 8 bases, with 21 bases between the two germline ends. Germline assignment: CDR1 SGHRS and CDR2 YFSETQ. The CDR3 sequence is 15 residues long. CDR3 nucleotides: TGCGCCAGCAGCCCGTATCTAGGACAGAGCAGGGGCTACACCTTC. Translation: CASSPYLGQSRGYTF.

The chain has TRBV2 and TRBJ2-1; D is unclear. The length of the CDR3 is 12 residues. Trimming cost V 1 base and J 9 bases, with 7 bases left between them. Germline assignment: CDR1 SNHLY and CDR2 FYNNEI. In DNA form, the CDR3 reads TGTGCCAGCAGTGAAGGAGGCGTTGAGCAGTTCTTC. Its translation: CASSEGGVEQFF.

The chain is built from TRBV2 and TRBJ2-2; 11 positions match TRBD2. V was clipped by 10 bases and J by 1 base; unmatched bases: 17. This CDR3 has 19 residues. CDR1 SNHLY and CDR2 FYNNEI come from the germline V gene. The CDR3 region is CAILFFGTSGKENTGELFF. The CDR3, as DNA: TGTGCCATCTTATTTTTTGGGACTAGCGGTAAAGAGAACACCGGGGAGCTGTTTTTT.

This sequence joins TRBV4-3 and TRBJ1-2; D perhaps matches TRBD1 (5 bases). The CDR3 loop spans 15 amino acids. Trimming shortened V by 0 bases and J by 8 bases, and 16 bases separated the two germline ends. CDR1 and CDR2 (germline): LGHNA, YSLEER. DNA for the CDR3: TGCGCCAGCAGCCAAGACCGGACATCCAGGAAGGGCTACACCTTC. This codes for CASSQDRTSRKGYTF.

For the CDR3, the DNA is TGTGCCAGCAGTGCGGGACCCTCCTACGAGCAGTACTTC. The encoded protein is CASSAGPSYEQYF. This chain links TRBV27 with TRBJ2-7, with D perhaps TRBD2 (6 bases). V lost 5 bases, J lost 0 bases, and 8 bases lay in between. This CDR3 contains 13 residues. Looked up from germline, CDR1 is MNHEY and CDR2 is SMNVEV (reference sequence).

The chain links TRBV14 to TRBJ2-2, with D uncertain. The CDR3 consists of 15 residues. The germline V and J ends were trimmed by 1 base and 4 bases, with 10 bases remaining between them. Per the germline V gene, CDR1 is SGHDN and CDR2 is FVKESK. The CDR3 is CASSQVGGLTGELFF. As DNA, the CDR3 is TGTGCCAGCAGCCAAGTAGGCGGCCTCACCGGGGAGCTGTTTTTT. Full variable domain (rest looked up from reference TRBV14 and TRBJ2-2): EAGVTQFPSHSVIEKGQTVTLRCDPISGHDNLYWYRRVMGKEIKFLLHFVKESKQDESGMPNNRFLAERTGGTYSTLKVQPAELEDSGVYFCASSQVGGLTGELFFGEGSRLTVL.